The 8 T cell receptor beta chains listed next were all sequenced from one sample in a study of cytotoxic CD8 clonotypes in ibrutinib-treated CLL. Some clones are missing from TCRdb's copy, which holds only in-frame ones; the method was immunoSEQ multiplex PCR. This sample carries about 130,000 clones, around four fifths of them seen once, and the ten largest clones take 3.3%. Sequencing used PBMCs, obtained after 24 months of ibrutinib treatment. The receptors shown here come from a human donor with chronic lymphocytic leukemia.

The chain uses TRBV5-8 and TRBJ1-2, with unresolved D. This CDR3 is 17 amino acids long. The V gene's germline CDR1 is SGHTS and CDR2 YDEGEE. Trimming shortened V by 1 base and J by 2 bases, and 18 bases separated the two germline ends. CDR3 nucleotide sequence: TGTGCCAGCAGCTTGACCGTTCTGAGATCTAGCAACTATGGCTACACCTTC. Translating it yields CASSLTVLRSSNYGYTF.

V gene TRBV5-1 combines with J gene TRBJ2-3; tentative D call: TRBD1 (6 bases). This CDR3 contains 14 residues. In germline, CDR1 is SGHRS, CDR2 YFSETQ. V was trimmed by 1 base and J by 3 bases, leaving 9 bases between them. The CDR3 reads CASSLHQGTDTQYF. The CDR3 DNA is TGCGCCAGCAGCTTGCATCAGGGGACAGATACGCAGTATTTT.

The genes are TRBV2 and TRBJ1-2; D possibly corresponds to TRBD1 (6 bases). Germline-derived CDR1 and CDR2 are SNHLY and FYNNEI. This CDR3 has 14 residues. V was shortened by 7 bases and J by 6 bases, with 18 bases between the two germline ends. CDR3 nucleotides: TGTGCCAGCATCGGTTTGCGGGGGGCACATGGCTACACCTTC. Its protein is CASIGLRGAHGYTF.

This chain connects TRBV2 to TRBJ2-3; TRBD2 is a possible D gene (5 bases). V shed 7 bases and J shed 7 bases, with 18 bases lying between them. Looked up from germline, CDR1 is SNHLY and CDR2 is FYNNEI. The CDR3 runs to 14 residues. Here the CDR3 DNA reads TGTGCCAGCATGGCTCAGCTAGCTAGGTATACGCAGTATTTT. Translated, it gives CASMAQLARYTQYF.

This clone occurred once. V gene TRBV18 combines with J gene TRBJ1-2, with TRBD1 matching over 11 bases. There are 16 residues in the CDR3. Germline CDR1 reads KGHSH; CDR2 reads LQKENI. Losses at the gene ends were 3 bases for V and 4 bases for J; bases not matched to a gene: 7. CDR3 bases: TGTGCCAGCTCACCCCAAGGACAGGGGGCGTTCTATGGCTACACCTTC. Translated: CASSPQGQGAFYGYTF.

The chain uses TRBV27 and TRBJ1-1; TRBD1 is a possible D gene (6 bases). Trimming took off 7 bases at V and 5 bases at J, with 17 bases between the two ends. Germline V CDR1 and CDR2: MNHEY, SMNVEV (reference sequence). The CDR3 is 14 amino acids. The CDR3 coding sequence is TGTGCCAGCAAATTTCCGGGGGCTGGGACTGAAGCTTTCTTT. Translation: CASKFPGAGTEAFF.

The rearrangement uses TRBV2 and TRBJ2-7, with TRBD1 matching 10 bases. J was trimmed by 3 bases and V by 4 bases; bases with no gene match: 9. Per the germline V gene, CDR1 is SNHLY and CDR2 is FYNNEI. CDR3 length equals 16 residues. CDR3 nucleotide sequence: TGTGCCAGCAGTGCGAGCTACCGGGACAGGGGCTACGAGCAGTACTTC. Encoded protein: CASSASYRDRGYEQYF.

The chain employs TRBV28 and TRBJ2-1; maybe TRBD1 (7 bases). This CDR3 contains 13 residues. Deletions cut 8 bases from V and 4 bases from J, with 12 bases between. Germline V lookup: CDR1 MDHEN, CDR2 SYDVKM. CDR3 bases: TGTGCCAGCGCAGGGGGGCCTTACAATGAGCAGTTCTTC. Translation gives CASAGGPYNEQFF.